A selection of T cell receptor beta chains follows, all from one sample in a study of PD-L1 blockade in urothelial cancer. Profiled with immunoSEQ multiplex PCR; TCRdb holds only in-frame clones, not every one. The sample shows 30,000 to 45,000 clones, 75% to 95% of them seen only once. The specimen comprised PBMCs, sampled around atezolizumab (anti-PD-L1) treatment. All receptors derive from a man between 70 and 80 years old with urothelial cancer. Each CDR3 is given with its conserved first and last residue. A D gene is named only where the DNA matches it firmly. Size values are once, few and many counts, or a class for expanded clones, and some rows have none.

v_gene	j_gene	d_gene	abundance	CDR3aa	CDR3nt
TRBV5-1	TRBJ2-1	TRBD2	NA	CASSYGTGATGLAGVSEQFF	TGCGCCAGCAGCTATGGGACAGGGGCGACGGGACTAGCGGGAGTGTCCGAGCAGTTCTTC
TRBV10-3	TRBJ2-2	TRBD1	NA	CAITGTGNTGELFF	TGTGCCATCACCGGGACAGGCAACACCGGGGAGCTGTTTTTT
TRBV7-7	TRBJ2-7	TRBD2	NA	CASSLAAGRDYEQYF	TGTGCCAGCAGCTTAGCAGCAGGGAGGGACTACGAGCAGTACTTC
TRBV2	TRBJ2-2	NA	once	CASSDHRAGTGELFF	TGTGCCAGCAGTGATCACAGGGCGGGCACCGGGGAGCTGTTTTTT
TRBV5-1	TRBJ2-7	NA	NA	CASSLITGMYEQYF	TGCGCCAGCAGCTTGATTACCGGGATGTACGAGCAGTACTTC
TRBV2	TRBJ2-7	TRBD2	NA	CASSGTGTSRYEQYF	TGTGCCAGCAGTGGAACCGGGACTAGCCGCTACGAGCAGTACTTC
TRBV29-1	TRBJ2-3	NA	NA	CSVDKQGYGTDTQYF	TGCAGCGTGGACAAACAGGGTTACGGCACAGATACGCAGTATTTT
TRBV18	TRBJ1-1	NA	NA	CASSPPGVRGEAFF	TGTGCCAGCTCACCACCTGGGGTAAGGGGGGAAGCTTTCTTT
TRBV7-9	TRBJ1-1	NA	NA	CASSRTENTEAFF	TGTGCCAGCAGCCGAACAGAGAACACTGAAGCTTTCTTT
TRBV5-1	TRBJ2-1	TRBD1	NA	CASSSSGTGVLREQFF	TGCGCCAGCAGCTCCTCCGGGACAGGGGTTTTGAGAGAGCAGTTCTTC
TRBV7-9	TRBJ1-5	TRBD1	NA	CASSLTGLGSNQPQHF	TGTGCCAGCAGCCTGACAGGGCTGGGAAGCAATCAGCCCCAGCATTTT
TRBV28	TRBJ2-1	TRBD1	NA	CASSEGRRTGLNPDYNEQFF	TGTGCCAGCAGTGAGGGGCGAAGGACAGGGCTCAACCCAGATTACAATGAGCAGTTCTTC
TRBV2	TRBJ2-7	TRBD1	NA	CASSLQGVLYEQYF	TGTGCCAGCAGTCTTCAGGGGGTCCTCTACGAGCAGTACTTC
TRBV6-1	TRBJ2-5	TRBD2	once	CASSEGGGLGSGGLQTQYF	TGTGCCAGCAGTGAAGGGGGGGGGCTAGGGAGCGGGGGTTTACAGACCCAGTACTTC
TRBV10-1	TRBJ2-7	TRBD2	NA	CASSDGTTPYYEQYF	TGCGCCAGCAGTGACGGGACTACGCCGTATTACGAGCAGTACTTC
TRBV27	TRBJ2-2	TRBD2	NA	CASSLFPSGNTGELFF	TGTGCCAGCAGTTTATTCCCTAGCGGAAACACCGGGGAGCTGTTTTTT
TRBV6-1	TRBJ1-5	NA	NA	CASSEMASNQPQHF	TGTGCCAGCAGTGAAATGGCTAGCAATCAGCCCCAGCATTTT
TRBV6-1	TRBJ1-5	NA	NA	CASSERTNQPQHF	TGTGCCAGCAGTGAACGGACAAATCAGCCCCAGCATTTT
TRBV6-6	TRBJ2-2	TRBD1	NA	CASSPGTDVYTGELFF	TGTGCCAGCAGTCCTGGGACAGATGTTTACACCGGGGAGCTGTTTTTT
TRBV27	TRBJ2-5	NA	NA	CASSFHGKGETQYF	TGTGCCAGCAGTTTCCACGGGAAAGGAGAGACCCAGTACTTC
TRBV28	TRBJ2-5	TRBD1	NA	CASRGGQAQETQYF	TGTGCCAGCAGAGGGGGACAGGCCCAAGAGACCCAGTACTTC
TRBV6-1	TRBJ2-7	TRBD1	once	CAIETGGIYEQYF	TGTGCCATCGAGACAGGGGGCATTTACGAGCAGTACTTC
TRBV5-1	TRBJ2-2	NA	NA	CASSVGPGAGELFF	NA
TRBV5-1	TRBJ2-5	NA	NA	CASSLATGTEETQYF	TGCGCCAGCAGCTTGGCCACAGGGACGGAAGAGACCCAGTACTTC
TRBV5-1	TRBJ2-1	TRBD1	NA	CASSLRGPADVNEQFF	TGCGCCAGCAGCCTCAGGGGGCCAGCGGATGTAAATGAGCAGTTCTTC
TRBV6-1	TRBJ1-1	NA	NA	CASTYGAMNTEAFF	TGTGCCAGCACTTATGGGGCCATGAACACTGAAGCTTTCTTT
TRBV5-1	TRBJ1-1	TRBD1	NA	CASSLILRTGDYLNTEAFF	TGCGCCAGCAGCCTAATTCTTAGGACAGGCGACTACCTGAACACTGAAGCTTTCTTT
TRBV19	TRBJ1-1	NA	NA	CASAPRTEKYEAFF	TGTGCCAGTGCTCCCCGGACAGAGAAATATGAAGCTTTCTTT
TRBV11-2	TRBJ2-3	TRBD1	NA	CASSLTGTGGDESTDTQYF	TGTGCCAGCAGCTTAACCGGGACAGGGGGCGACGAGAGCACAGATACGCAGTATTTT
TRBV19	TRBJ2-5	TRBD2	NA	CASSMPGGPSGETQYF	TGTGCCAGTAGTATGCCGGGAGGGCCCTCTGGAGAGACCCAGTACTTC
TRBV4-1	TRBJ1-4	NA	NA	CASSQDIPGGTNEKLFF	TGCGCCAGCAGCCAAGATATCCCCGGGGGTACTAATGAAAAACTGTTTTTT
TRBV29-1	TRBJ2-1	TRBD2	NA	CSVARLAGISSYNEQFF	TGCAGCGTTGCTCGACTAGCGGGAATAAGCTCCTACAATGAGCAGTTCTTC
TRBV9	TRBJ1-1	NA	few	CASSTSPRGTEAFF	TGTGCCAGCAGCACTAGCCCGAGGGGCACTGAAGCTTTCTTT
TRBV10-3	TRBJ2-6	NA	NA	CAISQGRAGANVLTF	TGTGCCATCAGTCAGGGGAGGGCCGGGGCCAACGTCCTGACTTTC
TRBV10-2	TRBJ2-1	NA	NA	CASKTSRGANEQFF	TGCGCCAGCAAAACTAGCCGGGGTGCTAATGAGCAGTTCTTC
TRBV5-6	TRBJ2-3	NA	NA	CASSRYQGLTDTQYF	TGTGCCAGCAGCCGATACCAGGGACTCACAGATACGCAGTATTTT
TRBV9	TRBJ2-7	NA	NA	CASSETPAGQPYEQYF	TGTGCCAGCAGCGAAACCCCCGCGGGACAGCCCTACGAGCAGTACTTC
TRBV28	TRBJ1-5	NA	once	CASWERGPQHF	TGTGCCAGTTGGGAACGGGGGCCCCAGCATTTT
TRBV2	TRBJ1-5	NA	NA	CASSESRNQPQHF	TGTGCCAGCAGTGAAAGCCGCAATCAGCCCCAGCATTTT
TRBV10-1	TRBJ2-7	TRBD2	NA	CASSGGGRGAYYEQYF	TGCGCCAGCAGTGGAGGAGGGCGGGGGGCCTACTACGAGCAGTACTTC
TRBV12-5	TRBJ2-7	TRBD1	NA	CASGFLRDRGLSYEQYF	TGTGCTAGTGGTTTCCTTAGGGACAGAGGCTTATCCTACGAGCAGTACTTC